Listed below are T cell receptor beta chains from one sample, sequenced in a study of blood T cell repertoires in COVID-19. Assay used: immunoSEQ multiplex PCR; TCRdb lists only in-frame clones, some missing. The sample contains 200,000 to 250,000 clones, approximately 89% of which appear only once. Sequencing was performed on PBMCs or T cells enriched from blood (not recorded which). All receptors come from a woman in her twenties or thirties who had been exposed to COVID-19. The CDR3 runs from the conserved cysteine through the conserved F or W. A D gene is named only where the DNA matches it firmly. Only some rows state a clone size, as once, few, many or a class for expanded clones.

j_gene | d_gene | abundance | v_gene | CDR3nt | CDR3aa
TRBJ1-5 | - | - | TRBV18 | TGTGCCAGCTCACCACCGCCAGGAGGCCAGCCCCAGCATTTT | CASSPPPGGQPQHF
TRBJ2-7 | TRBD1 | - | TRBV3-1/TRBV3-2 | TGTGCCAGCAGCCAGGCCCAGGGGGAACTTTTCTACGAGCAGTACTTC | CASSQAQGELFYEQYF
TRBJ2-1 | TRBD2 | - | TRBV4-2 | TGTGCCAGCAGCCAAGGGACTAGCGGGATACCCTCCTACAATGAGCAGTTCTTC | CASSQGTSGIPSYNEQFF
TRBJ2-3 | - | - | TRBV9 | TGTGCCAGCAGCGTGACTCTAGGCACAGATACGCAGTATTTT | CASSVTLGTDTQYF
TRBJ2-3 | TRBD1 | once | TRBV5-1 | TGCGCCAGCAGCTTGCTGCTCGGGACAGGGAGTACAGATACGCAGTATTTT | CASSLLLGTGSTDTQYF
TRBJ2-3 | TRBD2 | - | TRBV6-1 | TGTGCCAGCAGTGGGCCCAGGGAGGGCAGCACAGATACGCAGTATTTT | CASSGPREGSTDTQYF
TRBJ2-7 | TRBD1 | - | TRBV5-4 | TGTGCCAGCAGCCTAGGACAGGGGATCTCCTACGAGCAGTACTTC | CASSLGQGISYEQYF
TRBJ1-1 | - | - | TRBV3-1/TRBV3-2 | TGTGCCAGCAGCCAAGAAACAGGAGACACTGAAGCTTTCTTT | CASSQETGDTEAFF
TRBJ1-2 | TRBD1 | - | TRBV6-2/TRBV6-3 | TGTGCCAGCAGTTCGCCGGACAGGGTATACGACTACACCTTC | CASSSPDRVYDYTF
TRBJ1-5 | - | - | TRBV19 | TGTGCCAGTAGTATGGGGGGGGAACAGCCCCAGCATTTT | CASSMGGEQPQHF
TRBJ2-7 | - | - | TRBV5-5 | TGTGCCAGCAGCTTGGCCATTCGGGACAACGGCTCCTACGAGCAGTACTTC | CASSLAIRDNGSYEQYF
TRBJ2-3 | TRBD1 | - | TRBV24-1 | TGTGCCACCAGTATCAGGGGGAGTGGGGGAGATACGCAGTATTTT | CATSIRGSGGDTQYF
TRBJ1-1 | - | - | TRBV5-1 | TGCGCCAGCAGCTTGACTGCAGGGGCCCAGACTTTCTTT | CASSLTAGAQTFF
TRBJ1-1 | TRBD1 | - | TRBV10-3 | TGTGCCATCAGCCGGGACAGTCTGAACACTGAAGCTTTCTTT | CAISRDSLNTEAFF
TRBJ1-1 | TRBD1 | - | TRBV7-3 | TGTGCCAGCAGTCAAAACCCGACAGGGATAAACACTGAAGCTTTCTTT | CASSQNPTGINTEAFF
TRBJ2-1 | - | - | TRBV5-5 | TGTGCCAGCAGCTCAACCTACAATGAGCAGTTCTTC | CASSSTYNEQFF
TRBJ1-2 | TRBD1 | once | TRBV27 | TGTGCCAGCAGGGGGACAGGGGATAACTATGGCTACACCTTC | CASRGTGDNYGYTF
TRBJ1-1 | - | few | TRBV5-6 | TGTGCCAGCAAACTTAACGGTGGCACTGAAGCTTTCTTT | CASKLNGGTEAFF
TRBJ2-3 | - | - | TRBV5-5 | TGTGCCAGCAGCTTGACACAGGGTCTGGATACGCAGTATTTT | CASSLTQGLDTQYF